This T cell receptor beta chain was found in a study of T cells in Graves' hyperthyroidism and ophthalmopathy. Template material for amplifying TCR beta CDR3 regions consisted of RNA transcripts. Researchers ran a first-round RT-PCR on the TCR CDR3 using the HTBI primer set. A single record per CDR3 protein comes from TCRdb applying MiXCR to the multiplex PCR reads. The repertoire has hundreds of thousands of distinct CDR3 sequences, 38% of them found once; the top ten carry about 9%. Ten or more counts support this clonotype. Its target is not known. Trimming left V 3 bases short and J 10 bases short, with 12 bases between. The germline gives CDR1 SQVTM, CDR2 ANQGSEA. This CDR3 has 11 residues. Study-wide findings and caveats: Blood shared most expanded thyroid clonotypes above 0.001.

Source material: blood. The clonotype was recovered from a man between 18 and 29 years old with Graves' hyperthyroidism. The V and J genes are TRBV29-1 and TRBJ1-2; D gene ambiguous. DNA of the CDR3: TGCAGCGTTGATACAGCTCGGGTCTACACCTTC. Amino acids: CSVDTARVYTF.